Listed below are T cell receptor beta chains from one sample, sequenced in a study of cytomegalovirus exposure and HLA in healthy donors. Only in-frame clones appear in the TCRdb table, and some are missing; sequencing was by immunoSEQ multiplex PCR. Of about 200,000 clones in the sample, 75% to 90% were seen once. The sequenced sample consisted of PBMCs. Every receptor here comes from a woman aged 25 to 39 in good health and CMV-seronegative. Both conserved end residues are part of each CDR3. The order of the fields is J gene, clone size, D gene, V gene, CDR3 protein. D genes are given only for firm matches. Only some rows state a clone size, as once, few, many or a class for expanded clones.

>TRBJ2-2|-|TRBD2|TRBV7-3
CASSPFGTRGNTGELFF
>TRBJ2-7|-|TRBD1|TRBV5-6
CASSQGQQISYEQYF
>TRBJ2-7|-|-|TRBV20-1
CSATDTYEQYF
>TRBJ2-3|-|-|TRBV5-1
CASSQQQDTDTQYF
>TRBJ2-3|-|-|TRBV5-4
CASSSSRISTDTQYF
>TRBJ2-7|-|TRBD2|TRBV7-2
CASSASPRLAGGHEQYF
>TRBJ2-7|-|-|TRBV7-2
CASSSGGHDWSYEQYF
>TRBJ1-1|-|TRBD1|TRBV10-3
CAISEGTGNTEAFF
>TRBJ1-2|-|-|TRBV19
CASSYYMVNYGYTF
>TRBJ1-5|-|-|TRBV19
CASSYPPPGNSNQPQHF
>TRBJ2-7|-|TRBD1|TRBV19
CASSPPGQIYEQYF
>TRBJ1-6|once|TRBD1|TRBV5-1
CASSTDRGNNPLHF
>TRBJ2-7|-|-|TRBV5-1
CASSLAIGLEDEQYF
>TRBJ2-2|-|-|TRBV5-1
CASSLGQVTGELFF
>TRBJ2-7|-|-|TRBV5-4
CASSLGQRSYEQYF
>TRBJ1-3|-|-|TRBV5-4
CASSEGFRPGNTIYF
>TRBJ2-1|-|TRBD2|TRBV7-8
CASSLVLAGGLSYNEQFF
>TRBJ2-7|-|-|TRBV5-1
CASSLGQGPYEQYF
>TRBJ2-5|-|TRBD1|TRBV2
CASSGTGGETQYF
>TRBJ2-1|once|TRBD2|TRBV28
CASSSVAGVNEQFF
>TRBJ1-2|-|TRBD1|TRBV28
CASSARQGAANYGYTF
>TRBJ2-1|once|TRBD2|TRBV18
CASSPPRLAGGGEQFF
>TRBJ2-2|-|-|TRBV6-5
CASSTGRDTGELFF
>TRBJ1-5|-|TRBD1|TRBV19
CASSTRSGQGDQPQHF
>TRBJ2-1|-|TRBD2|TRBV6-6
CASSPPGGGNNEQFF
>TRBJ2-2|-|-|TRBV5-1
CASALGGNTGELFF
>TRBJ2-7|-|-|TRBV7-2
CASSLAGSSYEQYF
>TRBJ2-7|-|TRBD1|TRBV6-5
CASSRDRMTYEQYF
>TRBJ2-7|-|-|TRBV28
CATTKSYEQYF
>TRBJ2-2|-|TRBD2|TRBV19
CASSRLAGAYTGELFF
>TRBJ2-1|-|TRBD2|TRBV2
CAGQRGGSYNEQFF
>TRBJ2-1|-|TRBD2|TRBV29-1
CSAGGGSYNEQFF
>TRBJ2-6|-|-|TRBV7-2
CATDASSGANVLTF
>TRBJ2-7|-|-|TRBV19
CASSITGESSYEQYF
>TRBJ2-1|-|TRBD1|TRBV11-3
CASSFSGTGRYNEQFF
>TRBJ2-7|-|TRBD1|TRBV27
CASSLRDREHEQYF
>TRBJ2-2|-|-|TRBV7-3
CASRHEVAANTGELFF
>TRBJ2-7|-|-|TRBV19
CASSIGQGFSYEQYF
>TRBJ2-7|-|-|TRBV15
CATSRGTTSSYEQYF
>TRBJ2-3|-|TRBD2|TRBV7-3
CASSSSGGSTDTQYF
>TRBJ1-1|-|TRBD1|TRBV4-1
CASSLGGTGGNTEAFF
>TRBJ2-7|-|-|TRBV2
CASSQITNEQYF
>TRBJ2-1|-|TRBD2|TRBV2
CASSGGVYSYNEQFF
>TRBJ2-1|-|-|TRBV2
CASSGVGDEQFF
>TRBJ2-1|-|-|TRBV15
CATRGIARSSYNEQFF
>TRBJ1-3|-|-|TRBV9
CASSVGADGNTIYF
>TRBJ2-6|-|-|TRBV28
CASRPSVPQTFGANVLTF
>TRBJ2-3|-|TRBD1|TRBV15
CATSREPGGPDTQYF
>TRBJ2-4|-|-|TRBV5-6
CASSLMVQGGNIQYF
>TRBJ1-1|-|-|TRBV19
CASKDSRNTEAFF
>TRBJ2-1|-|TRBD1|TRBV7-9
CASSAGQGSYNEQFF
>TRBJ2-3|-|-|TRBV5-1
CASSFRTATDTQYF
>TRBJ2-3|-|TRBD2|TRBV7-8
CASSGALAEGTDTQYF
>TRBJ2-5|once|-|TRBV9
CASSVGSVKQEETQYF
>TRBJ1-2|-|-|TRBV28
CASSPRGGLRYGYTF
>TRBJ2-7|once|TRBD2|TRBV5-1
CASSAAPSGRYSYEQYF